Each of the 8 T cell receptor beta chains below was sequenced from the same sample in a study of Ad26.COV2.S vaccination and SARS-CoV-2 variants. Measured with immunoSEQ multiplex PCR; TCRdb has only the in-frame clones, and not every one. The sample includes about 400,000 clones, about 88% of them seen just once. The treatment denotes: about 20 received Ad26.COV2.S at low or high dose, single or two shots; about 5 received placebo; per-sample allocation not given. Vaccine and placebo recipients were sampled on day 63 after the first injection. The material was peripheral blood, obtained in a trial of Ad26.COV2.S vaccine versus placebo. These receptors came from a person between 18 and 59 years old who received the Ad26.COV2.S COVID-19 vaccine or a placebo.

The chain has TRBV10-3 and TRBJ2-7; D is ambiguous. Germline CDR1 reads ENHRY; CDR2 reads SYGVKD. The V gene lost 0 bases and the J gene lost 4 bases, with 7 bases spanning the gap. CDR3 length: 13 amino acids. In DNA, the CDR3 is TGTGCCATCAGTGAGTCGCCAGGTTACGAGCAGTACTTC. As protein: CAISESPGYEQYF.

This chain links TRBV11-2 with TRBJ2-1; 10 nucleotides match TRBD2. J gave up 4 bases and V 1 base, and 4 bases lay outside the gene matches. The CDR3 consists of 16 residues. Germline V gene data show CDR1 as SGHAT and CDR2 as FQNNGV. CDR3 loop: CASSLVGLAVYNEQFF. The CDR3 DNA sequence: TGTGCCAGCAGCTTAGTCGGACTAGCGGTGTACAATGAGCAGTTCTTC.

The DNA for the CDR3 is TGTGCCAGCAGCTTAACAGGGGGCGGATTCTACGAGCAGTACTTC. This translates into CASSLTGGGFYEQYF. The chain uses TRBV11-2 and TRBJ2-7, with TRBD1 matching 9 bases. The trim removed 2 bases at V and 3 bases at J, leaving 5 bases unmatched. The CDR3 has 15 residues. The V gene's germline CDR1 is SGHAT and CDR2 FQNNGV. Drawing the rest from reference TRBV11-2 and TRBJ2-7, the complete variable domain is EAGVAQSPRYKIIEKRQSVAFWCNPISGHATLYWYQQILGQGPKLLIQFQNNGVVDDSQLPKDRFSAERLKGVDSTLKIQPAKLEDSAVYLCASSLTGGGFYEQYFGPGTRLTVT.

The chain recombines TRBV11-3 with TRBJ1-5; the D gene is possibly TRBD1 (5 bases). CDR1 is SGHNT and CDR2 is YENEEA in the germline V gene. The CDR3 totals 15 residues. Between the trimmed V and J ends, which lost 3 bases and 9 bases, there was a span of 18 bases. CDR3 amino acids: CASSLGGSGKWPQHF. The CDR3 DNA reads TGTGCCAGCAGCTTGGGGGGGTCGGGCAAATGGCCCCAGCATTTT.

The chain has TRBV18 and TRBJ2-1; D unresolved. CDR3 length equals 11 residues. Germline CDR1 reads KGHSH; CDR2 reads LQKENI. Trimming cost V 3 bases and J 11 bases, with 8 bases left between them. CDR3 nucleotides: TGTGCCAGCTCACCTGAGAGACAGCAGTTCTTC. This gives the protein CASSPERQQFF.

The chain combines TRBV28 with TRBJ2-3; 13 bases are shared with TRBD2. Germline trimming cut 0 bases from V and 3 bases from J; bases unmatched to any gene: 0. This CDR3 is built from 16 residues. Germline assignment: CDR1 MDHEN and CDR2 SYDVKM. This CDR3 reads CASSLWGLAGTDTQYF. The DNA of the CDR3 is TGTGCCAGCAGTTTATGGGGACTAGCGGGGACAGATACGCAGTATTTT.

The J gene is TRBJ2-7, the V gene TRBV28; the match to TRBD2 covers 8 bases. V was clipped by 4 bases and J by 3 bases; unmatched bases: 8. From germline, CDR1 is MDHEN and CDR2 SYDVKM. The CDR3 length is 15 residues. The CDR3 nucleotides read TGTGCCAGCAGTTCCCTAACTAGCGGAGACTACGAGCAGTACTTC. Its protein product is CASSSLTSGDYEQYF.

V usage is TRBV3-1 (or the pseudogene TRBV3-2) and J usage is TRBJ1-3; 10 positions match TRBD1. V trimming: 4 bases; J trimming: 3 bases; junction bases outside the gene matches: 3. Germline V gives CDR1 LGHDT, CDR2 YNNKEL (reference sequence). This CDR3 spans 15 amino acids. This chain's CDR3 is CASSPGTGVGNTIYF. In DNA form, the CDR3 reads TGTGCCAGCAGCCCCGGGACAGGGGTTGGAAACACCATATATTTT.